The T cell receptor beta chain described here comes from a study of blood T cell repertoires in COVID-19. This CDR3 is 13 amino acids long. Germline V gives CDR1 LNHDA, CDR2 SQIVND (reference sequence). With 5 bases clipped from V and 8 bases from J, the junction kept 6 bases outside the gene matches. Profiled with immunoSEQ multiplex PCR; TCRdb holds only in-frame clones, not every one. This sample has approximately 360,000 clones, with 89% found just once. This clone appeared a single time. This chain links TRBV19 with TRBJ2-1; 7 bases are shared with TRBD2. This TCR was recovered from a man aged 40-55 years with acute or convalescent COVID-19. Source material: peripheral blood. The CDR3 region is CASSPREADEQFF. The CDR3 DNA reads TGTGCCAGTAGTCCTCGGGAGGCGGATGAGCAGTTCTTC.